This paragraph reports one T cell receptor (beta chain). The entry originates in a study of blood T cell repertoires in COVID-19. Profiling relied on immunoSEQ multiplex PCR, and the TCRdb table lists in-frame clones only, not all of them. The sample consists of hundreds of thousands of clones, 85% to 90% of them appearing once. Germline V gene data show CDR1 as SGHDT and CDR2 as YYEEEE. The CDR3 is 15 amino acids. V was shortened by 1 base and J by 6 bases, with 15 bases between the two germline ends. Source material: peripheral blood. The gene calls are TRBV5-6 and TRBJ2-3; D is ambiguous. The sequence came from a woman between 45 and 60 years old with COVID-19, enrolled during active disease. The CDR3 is CASSLIAVPHDTQYF. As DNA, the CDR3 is TGTGCCAGCAGCTTGATTGCAGTTCCTCACGATACGCAGTATTTT.